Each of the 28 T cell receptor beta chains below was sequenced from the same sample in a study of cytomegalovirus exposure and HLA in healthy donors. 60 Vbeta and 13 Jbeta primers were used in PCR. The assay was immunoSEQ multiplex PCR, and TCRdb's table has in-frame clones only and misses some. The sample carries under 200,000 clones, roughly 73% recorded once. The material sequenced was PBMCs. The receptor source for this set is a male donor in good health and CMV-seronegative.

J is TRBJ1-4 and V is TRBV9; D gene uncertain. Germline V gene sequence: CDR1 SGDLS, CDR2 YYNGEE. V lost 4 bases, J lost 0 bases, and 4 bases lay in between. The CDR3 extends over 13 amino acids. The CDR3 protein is CASSFATNEKLFF. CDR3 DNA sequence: TGTGCCAGCAGCTTCGCAACTAATGAAAAACTGTTTTTT.

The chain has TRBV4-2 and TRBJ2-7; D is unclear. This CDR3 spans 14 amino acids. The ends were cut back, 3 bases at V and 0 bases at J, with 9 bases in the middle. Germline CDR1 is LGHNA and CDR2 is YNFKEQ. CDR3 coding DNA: TGTGCCAGCAGCCAGATGACAAGCTCCTACGAGCAGTACTTC. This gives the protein CASSQMTSSYEQYF.

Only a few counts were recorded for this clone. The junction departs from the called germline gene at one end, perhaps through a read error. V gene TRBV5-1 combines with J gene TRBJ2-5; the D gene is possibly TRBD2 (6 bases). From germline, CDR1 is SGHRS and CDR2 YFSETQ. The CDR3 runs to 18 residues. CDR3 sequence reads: CASSPSGTGLPNHETQYF. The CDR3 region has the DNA TGCGCCAGCAGCCCTAGTGGGACTGGTCTACCGAACCACGAGACCCAGTACTTC.

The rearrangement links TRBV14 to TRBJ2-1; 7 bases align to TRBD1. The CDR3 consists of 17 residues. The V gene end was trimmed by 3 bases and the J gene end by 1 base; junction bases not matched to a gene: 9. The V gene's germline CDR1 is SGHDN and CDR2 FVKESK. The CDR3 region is CASSHLTGSGSYNEQFF. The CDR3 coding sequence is TGTGCCAGCAGCCACCTGACAGGGTCCGGGTCCTACAATGAGCAGTTCTTC.

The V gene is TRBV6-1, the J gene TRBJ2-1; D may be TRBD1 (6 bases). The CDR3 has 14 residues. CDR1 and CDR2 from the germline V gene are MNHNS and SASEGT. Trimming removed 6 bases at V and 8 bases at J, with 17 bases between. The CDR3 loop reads CASRGVSRGHEQFF. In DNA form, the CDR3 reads TGTGCCAGCAGGGGGGTGAGCAGGGGTCATGAGCAGTTCTTC.

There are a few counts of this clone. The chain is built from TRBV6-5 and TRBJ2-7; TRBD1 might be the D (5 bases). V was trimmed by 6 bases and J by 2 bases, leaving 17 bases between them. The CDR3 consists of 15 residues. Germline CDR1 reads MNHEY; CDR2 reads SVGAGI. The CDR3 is CASRLSSARAYEQYF. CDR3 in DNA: TGTGCCAGCAGACTCTCCTCAGCCAGGGCCTACGAGCAGTACTTC.

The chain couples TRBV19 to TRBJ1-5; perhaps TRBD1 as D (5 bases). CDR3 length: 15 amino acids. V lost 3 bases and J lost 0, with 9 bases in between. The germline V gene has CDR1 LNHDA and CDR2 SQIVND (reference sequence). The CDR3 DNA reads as TGTGCCAGTAGTATTCCCAGGGCTAGCAATCAGCCCCAGCATTTT. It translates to CASSIPRASNQPQHF.

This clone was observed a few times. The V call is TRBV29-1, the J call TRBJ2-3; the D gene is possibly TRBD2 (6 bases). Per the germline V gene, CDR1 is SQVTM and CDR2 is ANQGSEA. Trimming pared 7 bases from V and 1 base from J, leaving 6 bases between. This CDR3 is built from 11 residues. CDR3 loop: CSASGTDTQYF. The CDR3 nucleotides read TGCAGCGCTAGCGGCACAGATACGCAGTATTTT.

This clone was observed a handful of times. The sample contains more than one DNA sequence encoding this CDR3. The CDR3 bases are TGTGCCAGTAGCGCCGGGGAGCCCCAGCATTTT. Encoded protein: CASSAGEPQHF. The genes are TRBV19 and TRBJ1-5; D gene ambiguous. Germline lookup yields CDR1 LNHDA and CDR2 SQIVND (reference sequence). The CDR3 runs 11 residues. Trimming cost V 6 bases and J 8 bases, with 8 bases left between them.

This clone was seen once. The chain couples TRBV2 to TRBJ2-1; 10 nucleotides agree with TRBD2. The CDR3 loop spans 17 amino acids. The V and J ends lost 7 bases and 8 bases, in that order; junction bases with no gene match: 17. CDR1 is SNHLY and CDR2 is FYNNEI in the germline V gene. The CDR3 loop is CASIVRGASGGFDEQFF. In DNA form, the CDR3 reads TGTGCCAGCATCGTCCGGGGGGCTAGCGGGGGATTCGATGAGCAGTTCTTC.

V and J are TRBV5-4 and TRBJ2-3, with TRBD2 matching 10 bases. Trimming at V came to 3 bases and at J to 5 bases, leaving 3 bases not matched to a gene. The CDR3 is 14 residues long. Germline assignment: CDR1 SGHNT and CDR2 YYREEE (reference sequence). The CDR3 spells CASSSWTSGDTQYF. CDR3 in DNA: TGTGCCAGCAGCTCTTGGACTAGCGGAGATACGCAGTATTTT.

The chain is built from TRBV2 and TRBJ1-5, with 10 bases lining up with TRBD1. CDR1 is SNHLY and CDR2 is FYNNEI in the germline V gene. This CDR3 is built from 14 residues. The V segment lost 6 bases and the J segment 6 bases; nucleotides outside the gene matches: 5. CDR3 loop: CASRTTGGLQPQHF. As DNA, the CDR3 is TGTGCCAGCAGAACGACAGGGGGCCTTCAGCCCCAGCATTTT.

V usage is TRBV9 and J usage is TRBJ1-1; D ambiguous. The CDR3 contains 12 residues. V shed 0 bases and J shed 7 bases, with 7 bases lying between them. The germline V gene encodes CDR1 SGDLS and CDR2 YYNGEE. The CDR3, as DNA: TGTGCCAGCAGCGTAGATCGGGGTGAAGCTTTCTTT. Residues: CASSVDRGEAFF.

This CDR3 is CASSLQGANYEQYF. The DNA of the CDR3 is TGTGCCAGCAGCCTACAGGGGGCTAACTACGAGCAGTACTTC. The chain couples TRBV14 to TRBJ2-7; TRBD1 aligns across 9 bases. From germline, CDR1 is SGHDN and CDR2 FVKESK. V was pared by 4 bases and J by 3 bases, with 4 bases of the junction left unmatched. The CDR3 totals 14 residues. The variable domain in full, completed from reference TRBV14 and TRBJ2-7, reads EAGVTQFPSHSVIEKGQTVTLRCDPISGHDNLYWYRRVMGKEIKFLLHFVKESKQDESGMPNNRFLAERTGGTYSTLKVQPAELEDSGVYFCASSLQGANYEQYFGPGTRLTVT.

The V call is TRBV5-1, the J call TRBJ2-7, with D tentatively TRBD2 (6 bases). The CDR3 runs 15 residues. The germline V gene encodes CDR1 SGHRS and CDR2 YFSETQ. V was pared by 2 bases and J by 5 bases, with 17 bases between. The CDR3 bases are TGCGCCAGCAGCTTAGAGCGGAGGGCCAGGAACGAGCAGTACTTC. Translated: CASSLERRARNEQYF.

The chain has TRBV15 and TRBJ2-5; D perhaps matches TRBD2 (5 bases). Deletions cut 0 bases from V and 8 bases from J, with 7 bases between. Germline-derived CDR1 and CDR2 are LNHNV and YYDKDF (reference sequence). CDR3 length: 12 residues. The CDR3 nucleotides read TGTGCCACCAGCAGAGACGGGAACACCCAGTACTTC. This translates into CATSRDGNTQYF. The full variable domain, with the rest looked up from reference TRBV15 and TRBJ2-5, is DAMVIQNPRYQVTQFGKPVTLSCSQTLNHNVMYWYQQKSSQAPKLLFHYYDKDFNNEADTPDNFQSRRPNTSFCFLDIRSPGLGDTAMYLCATSRDGNTQYFGPGTRLLVL.

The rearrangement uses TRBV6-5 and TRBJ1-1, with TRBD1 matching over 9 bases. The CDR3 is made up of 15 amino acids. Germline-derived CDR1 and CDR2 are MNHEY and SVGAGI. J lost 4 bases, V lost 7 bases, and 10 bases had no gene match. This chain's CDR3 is CASIKPTGGRTEAFF. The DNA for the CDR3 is TGTGCCAGCATTAAACCTACAGGGGGCCGCACTGAAGCTTTCTTT.

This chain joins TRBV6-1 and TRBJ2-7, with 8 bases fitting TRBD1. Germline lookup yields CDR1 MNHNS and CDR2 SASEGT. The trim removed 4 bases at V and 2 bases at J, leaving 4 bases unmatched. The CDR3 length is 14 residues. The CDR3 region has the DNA TGTGCCAGCAGTGGGACAGGGTCCGCCTACGAGCAGTACTTC. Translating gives CASSGTGSAYEQYF.

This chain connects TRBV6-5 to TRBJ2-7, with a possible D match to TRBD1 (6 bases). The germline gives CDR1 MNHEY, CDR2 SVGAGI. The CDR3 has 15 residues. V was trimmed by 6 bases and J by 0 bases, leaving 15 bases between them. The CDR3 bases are TGTGCCAGCAGACGAAAGGGGGAAACCTCCTACGAGCAGTACTTC. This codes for CASRRKGETSYEQYF.

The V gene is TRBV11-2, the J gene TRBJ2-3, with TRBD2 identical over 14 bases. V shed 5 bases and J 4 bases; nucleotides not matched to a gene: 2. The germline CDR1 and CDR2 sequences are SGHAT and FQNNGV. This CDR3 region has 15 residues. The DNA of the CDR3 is TGTGCCAGCAGCGGGACTAGCGGGAGCGCAGATACGCAGTATTTT. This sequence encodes CASSGTSGSADTQYF.

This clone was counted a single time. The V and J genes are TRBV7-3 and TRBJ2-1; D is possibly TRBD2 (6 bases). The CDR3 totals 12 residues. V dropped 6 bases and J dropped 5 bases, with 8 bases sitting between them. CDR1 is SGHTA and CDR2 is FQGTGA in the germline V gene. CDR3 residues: CASSPGDNEQFF. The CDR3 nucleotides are TGTGCCAGCAGTCCGGGGGACAATGAGCAGTTCTTC. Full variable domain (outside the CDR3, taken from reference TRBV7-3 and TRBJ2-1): GAGVSQTPSNKVTEKGKYVELRCDPISGHTALYWYRQSLGQGPEFLIYFQGTGAADDSGLPNDRFFAVRPEGSVSTLKIQRTERGDSAVYLCASSPGDNEQFFGPGTRLTVL.

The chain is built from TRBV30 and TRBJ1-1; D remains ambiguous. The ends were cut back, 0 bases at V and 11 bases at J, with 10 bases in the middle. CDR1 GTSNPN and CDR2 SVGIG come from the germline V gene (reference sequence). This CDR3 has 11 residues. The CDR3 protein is CAWSVRREAFF. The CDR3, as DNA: TGTGCCTGGAGTGTACGTCGGGAGGCTTTCTTT. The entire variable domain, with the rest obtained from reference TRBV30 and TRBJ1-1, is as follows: SQTIHQWPATLVQPVGSPLSLECTVEGTSNPNLYWYRQAAGRGLQLLFYSVGIGQISSEVPQNLSASRPQDRQFILSSKKLLLSDSGFYLCAWSVRREAFFGQGTRLTVV.

CDR3 sequence reads: CASKGGAGGEYEQYF. The CDR3 DNA is TGTGCCAGCAAAGGGGGAGCGGGAGGGGAGTACGAGCAGTACTTC. The chain uses TRBV28 and TRBJ2-7; 10 bases match TRBD2. The trim removed 7 bases at V and 4 bases at J, leaving 10 bases unmatched. Germline assignment: CDR1 MDHEN and CDR2 SYDVKM. This CDR3 is 15 amino acids long.

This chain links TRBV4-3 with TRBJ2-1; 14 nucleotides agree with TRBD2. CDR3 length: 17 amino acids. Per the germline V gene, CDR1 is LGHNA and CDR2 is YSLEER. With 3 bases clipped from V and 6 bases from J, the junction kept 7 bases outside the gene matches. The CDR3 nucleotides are TGCGCCAGCAGCCATCGTCGCGGGACTAGCGGGGGCAATGAGCAGTTCTTC. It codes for CASSHRRGTSGGNEQFF.

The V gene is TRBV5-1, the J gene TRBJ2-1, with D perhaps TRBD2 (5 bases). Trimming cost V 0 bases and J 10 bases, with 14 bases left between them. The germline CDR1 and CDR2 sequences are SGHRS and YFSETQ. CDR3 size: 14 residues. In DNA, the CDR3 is TGCGCCAGCAGCTTGGGGGAGAGGGTAGACGAGCAGTTCTTC. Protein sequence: CASSLGERVDEQFF.

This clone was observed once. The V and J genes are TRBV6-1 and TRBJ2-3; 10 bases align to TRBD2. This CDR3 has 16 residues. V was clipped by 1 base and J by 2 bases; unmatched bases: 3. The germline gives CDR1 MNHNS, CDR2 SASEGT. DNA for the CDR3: TGTGCCAGCAGTGAAGTTACTAGCGGGAACACAGATACGCAGTATTTT. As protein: CASSEVTSGNTDTQYF.

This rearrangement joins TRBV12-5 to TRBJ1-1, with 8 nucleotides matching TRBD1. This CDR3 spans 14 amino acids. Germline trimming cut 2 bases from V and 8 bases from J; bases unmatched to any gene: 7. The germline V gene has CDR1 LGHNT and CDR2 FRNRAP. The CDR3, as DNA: TGTGCTAGTGGTTTGTCAGGGGGCTTTGGGGAAGCTTTCTTT. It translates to CASGLSGGFGEAFF.

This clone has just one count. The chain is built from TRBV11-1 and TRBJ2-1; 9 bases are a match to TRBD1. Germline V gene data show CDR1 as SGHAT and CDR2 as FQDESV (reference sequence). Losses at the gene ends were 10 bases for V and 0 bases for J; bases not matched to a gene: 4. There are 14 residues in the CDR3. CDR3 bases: TGTGCCACACAGACAGGGGGCTCCTACAATGAGCAGTTCTTC. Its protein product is CATQTGGSYNEQFF.